These 19 T cell receptor beta chains originate from one sample sequenced in a study of technical replicates of blood from a few donors (TCRdb year 2017). The receptor library was made with the immunoSEQ multiplex PCR assay. TCRdb holds this immuneACCESS table with in-frame rearrangements only. Some clones are missing; in checked studies, unresolved V genes explain under half, and the rest has no known cause. The sample profile shows more than 55,000 clones; about 90% of them were found once. The biggest ten clones account for 0.3% to 0.4% of the sample. Sequences were obtained from T cells isolated from PBMCs. The receptors stem from a human donor in good health.

CDR3 amino acids: CASSVATSGRIDEQFF. The CDR3, as DNA: TGTGCCAGCAGCGTAGCTACCAGCGGGAGAATCGATGAGCAGTTCTTC. The chain recombines TRBV9 with TRBJ2-1; 8 nucleotides line up with TRBD2. The CDR3 runs to 16 residues. Per germline, CDR1 SGDLS and CDR2 YYNGEE. V trimming: 0 bases; J trimming: 8 bases; junction bases outside the gene matches: 10. The full variable domain, rest sourced from reference TRBV9 and TRBJ2-1, is DSGVTQTPKHLITATGQRVTLRCSPRSGDLSVYWYQQSLDQGLQFLIQYYNGEERAKGNILERFSAQQFPDLHSELNLSSLELGDSALYFCASSVATSGRIDEQFFGPGTRLTVL.

This sequence joins TRBV7-2 and TRBJ2-1; 15 bases map to TRBD2. This CDR3 comprises 15 residues. Germline CDR1 is SGHTA and CDR2 is FQGNSA. The ends lost 5 bases at V and 7 bases at J; junction bases unmatched: 3. CDR3 protein: CASSVGLAGGNEQFF. The DNA of the CDR3 is TGTGCCAGCAGCGTTGGACTAGCGGGAGGGAATGAGCAGTTCTTC.

The CDR3, as DNA: TGTGCCAGCGACTCAGTAGGGAACACTGAAGCTTTCTTT. It specifies CASDSVGNTEAFF. The rearrangement uses TRBV7-9 and TRBJ1-1; no definite D call. This CDR3 comprises 13 residues. CDR1 is SEHNR and CDR2 is FQNEAQ in the germline V gene (reference sequence). The V end was cut by 8 bases, the J end by 1 base, with 11 bases between. The full variable domain, its missing parts supplied by reference TRBV7-9 and TRBJ1-1, is DTGVSQNPRHKITKRGQNVTFRCDPISEHNRLYWYRQTLGQGPEFLTYFQNEAQLEKSRLLSDRFSAERPKGSFSTLEIQRTEQGDSAMYLCASDSVGNTEAFFGQGTRLTVV.

The J gene is TRBJ2-7, the V gene TRBV27; TRBD1 matches at 9 bases. Germline CDR1 reads MNHEY; CDR2 reads SMNVEV (reference sequence). V lost 4 bases, J lost 6 bases, and 10 bases stayed unmatched. The CDR3 consists of 15 residues. The CDR3 nucleotides are TGTGCCAGCAGTTCCTGGGACAGGGCCACCGCCGAGCAGTACTTC. It encodes CASSSWDRATAEQYF.

The chain uses TRBV30 and TRBJ2-6, with 8 bases that match TRBD1. The trim removed 8 bases at V and 1 base at J, leaving 7 bases unmatched. The CDR3 spans 15 residues. Germline V gene sequence: CDR1 GTSNPN, CDR2 SVGIG (reference sequence). The CDR3 nucleotides are TGTGCCCGTCGACAGGGGAATTCTGGGGCCAACGTCCTGACTTTC. Translated: CARRQGNSGANVLTF.

The chain carries TRBV9 and TRBJ1-1, with 12 bases fitting TRBD1. The trim removed 3 bases at V and 2 bases at J, leaving 5 bases unmatched. CDR1 SGDLS and CDR2 YYNGEE come from the germline V gene. The CDR3 contains 16 residues. The CDR3 reads CASSAGQGAVNTEAFF. CDR3 DNA: TGTGCCAGCAGCGCGGGACAGGGGGCAGTTAACACTGAAGCTTTCTTT.

V usage is TRBV18 and J usage is TRBJ1-1, with 9 positions matching TRBD1. Germline CDR1 KGHSH, CDR2 LQKENI. J gave up 7 bases and V 4 bases, and 10 bases lay outside the gene matches. The CDR3 loop spans 15 amino acids. In DNA form, the CDR3 reads TGTGCCAGCTCACGTTCCGGGACAGGGATCGATGAAGCTTTCTTT. Its protein product is CASSRSGTGIDEAFF. The variable domain in full, with the rest retrieved from reference TRBV18 and TRBJ1-1, is NAGVMQNPRHLVRRRGQEARLRCSPMKGHSHVYWYRQLPEEGLKFMVYLQKENIIDESGMPKERFSAEFPKEGPSILRIQQVVRGDSAAYFCASSRSGTGIDEAFFGQGTRLTVV.

CDR3 sequence: CASSGPSSAADTQYF. The CDR3 DNA follows: TGTGCCAGCAGTGGTCCTAGCTCGGCCGCAGATACGCAGTATTTT. V and J are TRBV2 and TRBJ2-3; TRBD2 might be the D (5 bases). The CDR3 runs to 15 residues. V shed 4 bases and J shed 4 bases, with 15 bases lying between them. Germline V gene data show CDR1 as SNHLY and CDR2 as FYNNEI.

The V gene is TRBV6-4, the J gene TRBJ2-1; 13 bases fit TRBD2. CDR1 and CDR2 (germline): MRHNA, SNTAGT. This CDR3 comprises 17 residues. V shed 6 bases, J shed 9 bases, and the junction held 14 bases outside the gene matches. The DNA of the CDR3 is TGTGCCAGCAGCCTTAAGCTCGGGACTAGCGGGGAGGTTGAGCAGTTCTTC. Its protein product is CASSLKLGTSGEVEQFF.

This chain links TRBV14 with TRBJ2-7; D might be TRBD1 (6 bases). Trimming cost V 1 base and J 6 bases, with 13 bases left between them. This CDR3 has 14 residues. Germline V gene data show CDR1 as SGHDN and CDR2 as FVKESK. CDR3 in DNA: TGTGCCAGCAGCCAAGCAACAGGGTATAGCGAGCAGTACTTC. As protein: CASSQATGYSEQYF. Based on the CDR3 plus reference TRBV14 and TRBJ2-7, the full variable domain is EAGVTQFPSHSVIEKGQTVTLRCDPISGHDNLYWYRRVMGKEIKFLLHFVKESKQDESGMPNNRFLAERTGGTYSTLKVQPAELEDSGVYFCASSQATGYSEQYFGPGTRLTVT.

This chain joins TRBV29-1 and TRBJ2-1, with 8 bases aligning to TRBD1. There are 12 residues in the CDR3. CDR1 and CDR2 from the germline V gene are SQVTM and ANQGSEA. Trimming at V came to 8 bases and at J to 7 bases, leaving 7 bases not matched to a gene. CDR3 in DNA: TGCAGCACGGACAGGGATCGAAATGAGCAGTTCTTC. It specifies CSTDRDRNEQFF.

J is TRBJ1-1 and V is TRBV5-1; TRBD1 agrees at 10 bases. Trimming took 0 bases from V and 0 from J; bases not matched to a gene: 2. Looked up from germline, CDR1 is SGHRS and CDR2 is YFSETQ. The CDR3 runs to 16 residues. CDR3 coding DNA: TGCGCCAGCAGCTTGGTCGGGACAGGGGTGAACACTGAAGCTTTCTTT. The encoded protein is CASSLVGTGVNTEAFF.

V and J are TRBV7-8 and TRBJ1-1; weak D call: TRBD1 (5 bases). Trimming cost V 1 base and J 4 bases, with 7 bases left between them. The CDR3 is made up of 13 amino acids. Germline V CDR1 and CDR2: SGHVS, FQNEAQ. CDR3 residues: CASSLGQGTEAFF. CDR3 nucleotide sequence: TGTGCCAGCAGCTTAGGCCAGGGCACTGAAGCTTTCTTT.

The V call is TRBV11-3, the J call TRBJ2-7; 8 bases line up with TRBD2. CDR3 length equals 15 residues. The germline gives CDR1 SGHNT, CDR2 YENEEA. V lost 4 bases and J lost 3; bases outside the gene matches: 8. The CDR3 spells CASSSSGTRDYEQYF. In nucleotides, the CDR3 is TGTGCCAGCAGCTCCTCCGGGACTAGAGACTACGAGCAGTACTTC.

The chain combines TRBV28 with TRBJ2-7; perhaps TRBD1 as D (6 bases). The CDR3 spans 14 residues. CDR1 is MDHEN, CDR2 SYDVKM, per germline. The V end was cut by 5 bases, the J end by 7 bases, with 18 bases between. The CDR3 nucleotides read TGTGCCAGCAGTAGGACTGTAGCTCAGGGGGAGCAGTACTTC. It encodes CASSRTVAQGEQYF.

The genes are TRBV15 and TRBJ1-2; TRBD1 is a possible D gene (6 bases). Germline loops: CDR1 LNHNV, CDR2 YYDKDF (reference sequence). V was cut by 6 bases and J by 8 bases, with 16 bases left in between. The CDR3 covers 13 residues. This CDR3 is CATRVTGSDGYTF. The CDR3 DNA reads as TGTGCCACCAGGGTGACAGGATCGGACGGCTACACCTTC. Supplemented by reference TRBV15 and TRBJ1-2, the full variable domain reads DAMVIQNPRYQVTQFGKPVTLSCSQTLNHNVMYWYQQKSSQAPKLLFHYYDKDFNNEADTPDNFQSRRPNTSFCFLDIRSPGLGDTAMYLCATRVTGSDGYTFGSGTRLTVV.

This chain uses TRBV7-2 with TRBJ2-1, with 14 bases matching TRBD2. The CDR3 has 17 residues. The J segment lost 3 bases and the V segment lost 8 bases, leaving 9 bases of the junction unmatched. Per the germline V gene, CDR1 is SGHTA and CDR2 is FQGNSA. In DNA form, the CDR3 reads TGTGCCAGCGGGACTAGCGGGAGCGCCTACCTCTACAATGAGCAGTTCTTC. This codes for CASGTSGSAYLYNEQFF.

The CDR3 region is CAQNRDRYGYTF. CDR3 bases: TGTGCCCAAAACCGGGACAGATATGGCTACACCTTC. V and J are TRBV30 and TRBJ1-2; 7 bases are shared with TRBD1. From germline, CDR1 is GTSNPN and CDR2 SVGIG (reference sequence). V lost 8 bases, J lost 5 bases, and 8 bases stayed unmatched. The CDR3 sequence is 12 residues long. Full variable domain (remainder filled in from reference TRBV30 and TRBJ1-2): SQTIHQWPATLVQPVGSPLSLECTVEGTSNPNLYWYRQAAGRGLQLLFYSVGIGQISSEVPQNLSASRPQDRQFILSSKKLLLSDSGFYLCAQNRDRYGYTFGSGTRLTVV.

The J gene is TRBJ2-1, the V gene TRBV2, with a tentative D call TRBD2 (7 bases). CDR1 is SNHLY and CDR2 is FYNNEI in the germline V gene. CDR3 length: 14 residues. V lost 6 bases and J 3 bases, leaving 12 bases between the germline ends. CDR3 protein: CASRWGGSYNEQFF. CDR3 coding DNA: TGTGCCAGCAGATGGGGGGGCAGCTACAATGAGCAGTTCTTC.